The 27 T cell receptor beta chains reported below all come from one sample, sequenced in a study of multiple sclerosis patients with progressive multifocal leukoencephalopathy. The method was immunoSEQ multiplex PCR; TCRdb's version includes in-frame clones alone and lacks a portion of them. The table lists 25,000 to 35,000 clones, approximately 90% of them singletons. Regarding time point: before natalizumab initiation. Specimen: PBMCs. Every receptor here comes from a human donor with multiple sclerosis.

To note about this clone: The DNA is left out, because the CDR3 cannot be placed on it with certainty; the CDR3 is given as TCRdb lists it. The chain recombines TRBV6-5 with TRBJ2-5; the table's D call TRBD1 went unverified against the DNA. Germline-derived CDR1 and CDR2 are MNHEY and SVGAGI. Counting both end residues, the CDR3 totals 14 amino acids. The CDR3 is CASSSSGQGDEQYF.

This chain joins TRBV7-2 and TRBJ2-5; D gene unclear. Per the germline V gene, CDR1 is SGHTA and CDR2 is FQGNSA. This CDR3 comprises 13 residues. Trimming cost V 5 bases and J 1 base, with 8 bases left between them. CDR3 coding DNA: TGTGCCAGCAGCCTACCGTCCCAAGAGACCCAGTACTTC. Encoded protein: CASSLPSQETQYF.

The rearrangement uses TRBV7-3 and TRBJ2-1, with TRBD1 matching over 7 bases. The V segment lost 5 bases and the J segment 10 bases; nucleotides outside the gene matches: 5. The CDR3 is made up of 12 amino acids. CDR1 and CDR2 (germline): SGHTA, FQGTGA. The CDR3 DNA sequence: TGTGCCAGCAGCCAAGGGACAGCGGAGCAGTTCTTC. As protein: CASSQGTAEQFF.

This sequence joins TRBV7-9 and TRBJ2-2; tentative D call: TRBD2 (5 bases). The germline V and J ends were trimmed by 6 bases and 3 bases, with 11 bases remaining between them. Germline CDR1 SEHNR, CDR2 FQNEAQ (reference sequence). The CDR3 has 14 amino acids. CDR3 protein: CASRRGSDTGELFF. The CDR3 nucleotides are TGTGCCAGCAGGAGAGGGTCGGACACCGGGGAGCTGTTTTTT. Complete variable domain (other parts from reference TRBV7-9 and TRBJ2-2): DTGVSQNPRHKITKRGQNVTFRCDPISEHNRLYWYRQTLGQGPEFLTYFQNEAQLEKSRLLSDRFSAERPKGSFSTLEIQRTEQGDSAMYLCASRRGSDTGELFFGEGSRLTVL.

The V gene is TRBV4-3, the J gene TRBJ2-7, with D perhaps matching TRBD1 or TRBD2 (5 bases each). The CDR3 is 16 amino acids. Trimming removed 4 bases from V and 3 bases from J, with 19 bases in between. Germline V gene data show CDR1 as LGHNA and CDR2 as YSLEER. CDR3 sequence reads: CASSLYGDVSSYEQYF. The DNA of the CDR3 is TGCGCCAGCAGCCTTTATGGGGACGTATCAAGCTACGAGCAGTACTTC.

The count of this clone is one. The DNA for the CDR3 is TGTGCCATCAGGGCGGGACAGGGGGCACACGAGCAGTACTTC. Translated: CAIRAGQGAHEQYF. The chain combines TRBV10-3 with TRBJ2-7, with 12 bases lining up with TRBD1. Losses at the gene ends were 6 bases for V and 5 bases for J; bases not matched to a gene: 5. Germline V gene data show CDR1 as ENHRY and CDR2 as SYGVKD. The CDR3 is 14 residues long.

The sample holds a few counts of this clone. V is TRBV9 and J is TRBJ1-1; D perhaps matches TRBD1 (5 bases). V lost 0 bases and J lost 1, with 16 bases in between. Germline-derived CDR1 and CDR2 are SGDLS and YYNGEE. The CDR3 is 17 residues long. CDR3 sequence: CASSVAGGTLGNTEAFF. CDR3 nucleotides: TGTGCCAGCAGCGTAGCGGGGGGGACCCTAGGGAACACTGAAGCTTTCTTT.

The chain recombines TRBV10-2 with TRBJ2-5, with 11 positions matching TRBD2. V lost 0 bases to trimming and J lost 2 bases; unmatched junction nucleotides: 2. There are 16 residues in the CDR3. CDR1 and CDR2 from the germline V gene are WSHSY and SAAADI. The CDR3 reads CASSESLAGGQETQYF. DNA of the CDR3: TGCGCCAGCAGTGAGTCGTTAGCGGGGGGGCAAGAGACCCAGTACTTC.

V and J are TRBV21-1 and TRBJ1-5. TRBV21-1 is listed as a pseudogene. CDR3 length: 17 residues. The CDR3 nucleotides read TGTGCCAGCAAAGCCAAGGGACTTCTCCCGGGCAATCAGCCCCAGCATTTT. It encodes CASKAKGLLPGNQPQHF.

The chain uses TRBV11-2 and TRBJ1-2; D remains ambiguous. V was cut by 5 bases and J by 3 bases, with 7 bases left in between. From germline, CDR1 is SGHAT and CDR2 FQNNGV. The CDR3 is 12 amino acids. CDR3 nucleotide sequence: TGTGCCAGCAGCCCAAGGCACTATGGCTACACCTTC. This gives the protein CASSPRHYGYTF.

CDR3 in DNA: TGCGCCAGCAGCCCGGGACAGGGGGCGATCTACGAGCAGTACTTC. Translated: CASSPGQGAIYEQYF. V gene TRBV5-1 combines with J gene TRBJ2-7; 12 bases align to TRBD1. The CDR3 is made up of 15 amino acids. The germline V gene has CDR1 SGHRS and CDR2 YFSETQ. The V gene end was trimmed by 4 bases and the J gene end by 3 bases; junction bases not matched to a gene: 5.

The chain has TRBV27 and TRBJ1-1; D is undetermined. The CDR3 has 15 amino acids. The V gene's germline CDR1 is MNHEY and CDR2 SMNVEV (reference sequence). The germline V and J ends were trimmed by 0 bases and 5 bases, with 13 bases remaining between them. CDR3 nucleotide sequence: TGTGCCAGCAGTTTATCGATAACGGGAGCGACTGAAGCTTTCTTT. Its protein product is CASSLSITGATEAFF.

This chain uses TRBV4-3 with TRBJ2-2; 7 bases fit TRBD1. The CDR3 length is 15 residues. Losses at the gene ends were 4 bases for V and 6 bases for J; bases not matched to a gene: 8. Germline V gene data show CDR1 as LGHNA and CDR2 as YSLEER. CDR3 residues: CASSPAAGGAGELFF. DNA for the CDR3: TGCGCCAGCAGCCCCGCCGCAGGGGGAGCCGGGGAGCTGTTTTTT.

The CDR3 is CASSAPDRDTEAFF. The CDR3 DNA is TGTGCCAGCAGCGCTCCCGACAGGGACACTGAAGCTTTCTTT. The chain employs TRBV9 and TRBJ1-1, with 7 bases identical to TRBD1. The CDR3 has 14 residues. With 3 bases clipped from V and 3 bases from J, the junction kept 5 bases outside the gene matches. Germline CDR1 reads SGDLS; CDR2 reads YYNGEE.

The J gene is TRBJ2-1, the V gene TRBV7-8; the match to TRBD2 covers 7 bases. With V trimmed by 5 bases and J by 6 bases, 10 bases remained unmatched. The CDR3 consists of 15 residues. The germline V gene has CDR1 SGHVS and CDR2 FQNEAQ. This CDR3 reads CASSPLARGFNEQFF. The CDR3 DNA sequence: TGTGCCAGCAGCCCACTGGCGCGGGGGTTCAATGAGCAGTTCTTC.

This sequence joins TRBV9 and TRBJ1-5, with a tentative D call TRBD1 (5 bases). The length of the CDR3 is 14 residues. V was cut by 6 bases and J by 6 bases, with 16 bases left in between. The germline V gene encodes CDR1 SGDLS and CDR2 YYNGEE. CDR3 DNA sequence: TGTGCCAGCAACCGAGGGGTGGAGGGTCAGCCCCAGCATTTT. Translating it yields CASNRGVEGQPQHF.

The chain couples TRBV6-1 to TRBJ2-7; unclear D gene. V dropped 6 bases and J dropped 2 bases, with 11 bases sitting between them. Germline V gene lookup returns CDR1 MNHNS and CDR2 SASEGT. The CDR3 has 13 residues. The CDR3 DNA sequence: TGTGCCAGCAGAAGTTGGTCCGCCTACGAGCAGTACTTC. Its protein is CASRSWSAYEQYF.

This chain uses TRBV10-3 with TRBJ1-4, with 7 bases lining up with TRBD1. With 3 bases clipped from V and 0 bases from J, the junction kept 4 bases outside the gene matches. The CDR3 sequence is 16 residues long. Germline-derived CDR1 and CDR2 are ENHRY and SYGVKD. DNA of the CDR3: TGTGCCATCAGTGAAGGGACAGATGCAACTAATGAAAAACTGTTTTTT. Residues: CAISEGTDATNEKLFF.

V and J are TRBV4-2 and TRBJ2-1; 7 nucleotides align to TRBD2. This CDR3 comprises 14 residues. The trim removed 7 bases at V and 6 bases at J, leaving 9 bases unmatched. Germline loops: CDR1 LGHNA, CDR2 YNFKEQ. Here the CDR3 reads CASTTDASGNEQFF. The CDR3 DNA reads TGTGCCAGCACCACGGACGCTAGCGGCAATGAGCAGTTCTTC.

The V gene is TRBV19, the J gene TRBJ1-1; no definite D call. V dropped 3 bases and J dropped 0 bases, with 17 bases sitting between them. The germline V gene encodes CDR1 LNHDA and CDR2 SQIVND (reference sequence). The CDR3 is 17 amino acids. As DNA, the CDR3 is TGTGCCAGTAGTATCGTGTGGTTAGGGCGGATGAACACTGAAGCTTTCTTT. It specifies CASSIVWLGRMNTEAFF.

This clone was seen once. This chain links TRBV2 with TRBJ1-1; 9 nucleotides agree with TRBD1. Germline-derived CDR1 and CDR2 are SNHLY and FYNNEI. Germline trimming cut 2 bases from V and 6 bases from J; bases unmatched to any gene: 10. This CDR3 comprises 16 residues. The CDR3 sequence is CASSESGDRVKAEAFF. The CDR3 DNA follows: TGTGCCAGCAGTGAAAGTGGGGACAGGGTAAAGGCTGAAGCTTTCTTT.

V is TRBV5-1 and J is TRBJ1-2; 11 positions match TRBD1. V dropped 0 bases and J dropped 8; count of bases not matched to a gene: 6. The CDR3 runs to 15 residues. Germline V gene data show CDR1 as SGHRS and CDR2 as YFSETQ. The CDR3 DNA reads as TGCGCCAGCAGCTTGGGCGGGACAGGGGGAGAAGGCTACACCTTC. Protein sequence: CASSLGGTGGEGYTF.

The rearrangement uses TRBV7-9 and TRBJ1-4; D not resolved. Trimming shortened V by 1 base and J by 1 base, and 10 bases separated the two germline ends. CDR3 length: 16 amino acids. Germline V gene sequence: CDR1 SEHNR, CDR2 FQNEAQ (reference sequence). CDR3 region: CASSLGDSVTNEKLFF. DNA for the CDR3: TGTGCCAGCAGCTTAGGGGATAGTGTAACTAATGAAAAACTGTTTTTT. Using reference TRBV7-9 and TRBJ1-4 for the parts outside the CDR3, the full variable domain is DTGVSQNPRHKITKRGQNVTFRCDPISEHNRLYWYRQTLGQGPEFLTYFQNEAQLEKSRLLSDRFSAERPKGSFSTLEIQRTEQGDSAMYLCASSLGDSVTNEKLFFGSGTQLSVL.

The chain combines TRBV19 with TRBJ2-3; 7 nucleotides line up with TRBD1. The CDR3 spans 13 residues. V was clipped by 2 bases and J by 9 bases; unmatched bases: 5. The germline V gene has CDR1 LNHDA and CDR2 SQIVND (reference sequence). CDR3 nucleotide sequence: TGTGCCAGTAGTATAAGTACGACAGGGACGCAGTATTTT. Translated, it gives CASSISTTGTQYF.

The CDR3 DNA follows: TGTGCCAGCAGAGACCTGACAGGGAGGTCTGGGGCCAACGTCCTGACTTTC. This translates into CASRDLTGRSGANVLTF. The chain links TRBV7-2 to TRBJ2-6, with D maybe TRBD1 (7 bases). The CDR3 has 17 residues. V shed 6 bases and J shed 1 base, with 16 bases lying between them. Germline V gives CDR1 SGHTA, CDR2 FQGNSA.

The chain uses TRBV19 and TRBJ2-1; D is unclear. V lost 7 bases, J lost 7 bases, and 14 bases lay in between. Germline loops: CDR1 LNHDA, CDR2 SQIVND (reference sequence). CDR3 length: 13 residues. The CDR3 DNA follows: TGTGCCAGTATCTCCCCATGGGAAAATGAGCAGTTCTTC. This sequence encodes CASISPWENEQFF.

A single count supports this clone. The gene calls are TRBV6-6 and TRBJ1-1; 9 bases agree with TRBD1. Germline V gene lookup returns CDR1 MNHNY and CDR2 SVGAGI (reference sequence). With V trimmed by 9 bases and J by 9 bases, 8 bases remained unmatched. This CDR3 is 12 amino acids long. DNA of the CDR3: TGTGCCAGAGGACAGGGGAATATGCAAGCTTTCTTT. Its translation is CARGQGNMQAFF.